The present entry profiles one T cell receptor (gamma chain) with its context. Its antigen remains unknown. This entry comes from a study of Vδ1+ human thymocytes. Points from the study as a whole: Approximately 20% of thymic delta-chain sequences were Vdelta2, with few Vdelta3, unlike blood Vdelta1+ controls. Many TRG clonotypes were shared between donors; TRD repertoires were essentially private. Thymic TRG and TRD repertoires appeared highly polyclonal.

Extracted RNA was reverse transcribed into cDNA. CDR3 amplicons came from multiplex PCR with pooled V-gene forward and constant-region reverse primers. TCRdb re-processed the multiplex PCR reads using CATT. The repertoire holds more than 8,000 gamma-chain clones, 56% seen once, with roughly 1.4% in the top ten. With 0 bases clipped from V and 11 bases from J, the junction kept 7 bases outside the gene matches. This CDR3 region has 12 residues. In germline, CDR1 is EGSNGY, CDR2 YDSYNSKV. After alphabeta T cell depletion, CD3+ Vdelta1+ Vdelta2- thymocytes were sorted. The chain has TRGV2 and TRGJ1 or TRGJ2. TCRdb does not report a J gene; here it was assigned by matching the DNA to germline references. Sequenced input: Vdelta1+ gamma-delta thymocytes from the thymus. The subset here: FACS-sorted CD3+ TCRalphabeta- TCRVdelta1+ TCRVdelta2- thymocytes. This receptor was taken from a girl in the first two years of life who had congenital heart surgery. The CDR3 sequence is CATWDGLEEKLF. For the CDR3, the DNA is TGTGCCACCTGGGACGGGCTCGAGGAGAAACTCTTT.